The 10 T cell receptor beta chains reported below all come from one sample, sequenced in a study of blood T cell repertoires in COVID-19. The data were produced by immunoSEQ multiplex PCR, yet TCRdb's version contains in-frame clones alone and is incomplete. The sample includes over 200,000 clones, under 90% of them seen just once. Sequencing was performed on PBMCs or T cells enriched from blood (not recorded which). The receptors here all came from a man aged 55 to 70 who had recovered from COVID-19.

The chain uses TRBV5-1 and TRBJ1-2; TRBD1 matches at 8 bases. J was trimmed by 3 bases and V by 4 bases; bases with no gene match: 2. CDR3 size: 13 residues. The germline CDR1 and CDR2 sequences are SGHRS and YFSETQ. The CDR3 nucleotides are TGCGCCAGCAGCCCGACAGGGGACTATGGCTACACCTTC. It encodes CASSPTGDYGYTF. The full variable domain, its missing parts supplied by reference TRBV5-1 and TRBJ1-2, is KAGVTQTPRYLIKTRGQQVTLSCSPISGHRSVSWYQQTPGQGLQFLFEYFSETQRNKGNFPGRFSGRQFSNSRSEMNVSTLELGDSALYLCASSPTGDYGYTFGSGTRLTVV.

CDR3 protein: CASSKSGGRGNQPQHF. The CDR3 DNA is TGTGCCAGTAGTAAATCAGGGGGCCGGGGCAATCAGCCCCAGCATTTT. The rearrangement joins TRBV19 to TRBJ1-5; TRBD1 matches 8 bases. This CDR3 contains 16 residues. V shed 4 bases and J 2 bases; nucleotides not matched to a gene: 7. The V gene's germline CDR1 is LNHDA and CDR2 SQIVND (reference sequence).

The chain recombines TRBV11-2 with TRBJ2-7; tentatively, D is TRBD2 (6 bases). Germline V CDR1 and CDR2: SGHAT, FQNNGV. The CDR3 contains 15 residues. V lost 2 bases and J 0 bases, leaving 11 bases between the germline ends. This chain's CDR3 is CASSLTGVSSYEQYF. CDR3 nucleotide sequence: TGTGCCAGCAGCTTAACGGGGGTAAGCTCCTACGAGCAGTACTTC.

The chain employs TRBV19 and TRBJ2-1; TRBD2 matches 8 bases. V was clipped by 5 bases and J by 5 bases; unmatched bases: 8. This CDR3 region has 15 residues. From germline, CDR1 is LNHDA and CDR2 SQIVND (reference sequence). This chain's CDR3 is CASSPRGGFHNEQFF. The CDR3 nucleotides are TGTGCCAGTAGTCCCCGGGGGGGATTTCACAATGAGCAGTTCTTC.

The chain employs TRBV19 and TRBJ1-1, with D hard to call. With 6 bases removed from V and 1 base from J, the gap between germline ends came to 21 bases. The CDR3 sequence is 17 residues long. Germline loops: CDR1 LNHDA, CDR2 SQIVND (reference sequence). CDR3 region: CASRFQREHWGNTEAFF. CDR3 bases: TGTGCCAGTAGGTTCCAGAGGGAACATTGGGGGAACACTGAAGCTTTCTTT.

The V and J genes are TRBV10-3 and TRBJ1-1, with D possibly matching TRBD1 (5 bases). Trimming pared 3 bases from V and 3 bases from J, leaving 14 bases between. Germline values: CDR1 ENHRY, CDR2 SYGVKD. The CDR3 is 15 amino acids. This CDR3 is CAISDPGIRDTEAFF. CDR3 bases: TGTGCCATCAGTGACCCAGGGATTAGGGACACTGAAGCTTTCTTT.

A single count supports this clone. This chain uses TRBV2 with TRBJ1-4; TRBD1 matches at 7 bases. The V gene's germline CDR1 is SNHLY and CDR2 FYNNEI. The CDR3 runs to 14 residues. The V and J ends lost 6 bases and 4 bases, in that order; junction bases with no gene match: 5. The CDR3: CASSAGGLNEKLFF. The CDR3 DNA reads TGTGCCAGCAGCGCAGGGGGACTTAATGAAAAACTGTTTTTT.

V usage is TRBV11-3 and J usage is TRBJ2-2; 9 bases fit TRBD1. Germline values: CDR1 SGHNT, CDR2 YENEEA. V was pared by 5 bases and J by 7 bases, with 11 bases of the junction left unmatched. The CDR3 spans 16 residues. CDR3: CASSGRDRVYHGELFF. CDR3 nucleotides: TGTGCCAGCAGCGGCCGGGACAGGGTATATCACGGGGAGCTGTTTTTT.

The CDR3 here is CAWSLDSGNTEAFF. DNA for the CDR3: TGTGCCTGGAGTCTGGACAGCGGGAACACTGAAGCTTTCTTT. The chain links TRBV30 to TRBJ1-1; a weak D match, TRBD1 (6 bases). Trimming took 2 bases from V and 1 from J, leaving 11 bases between them. This CDR3 has 14 amino acids. Per germline, CDR1 GTSNPN and CDR2 SVGIG (reference sequence).

The chain recombines TRBV15 with TRBJ1-5; 12 nucleotides match TRBD1. Looked up from germline, CDR1 is LNHNV and CDR2 is YYDKDF (reference sequence). Trimming took 1 base from V and 5 from J; bases not matched to a gene: 6. The CDR3 has 17 residues. This CDR3 reads CATSRGTGTGGDQPQHF. The CDR3 coding sequence is TGTGCCACCAGCAGAGGGACGGGGACAGGGGGCGATCAGCCCCAGCATTTT.